Following are 5 T cell receptor beta chains from one sample sequenced in a study of T cell changes during pregnancy in multiple sclerosis. The protocol was immunoSEQ multiplex PCR, while the TCRdb copy is restricted to in-frame clones and leaves out a portion. The table lists about 66,000 clones, 90% to 95% of them singletons. The material was CD8+ T cells from peripheral blood mononuclear cells, obtained before pregnancy. All receptors come from a female donor with multiple sclerosis, enrolled in a pregnancy study.

V is TRBV25-1 and J is TRBJ2-1; 7 bases map to TRBD1. V dropped 1 base and J dropped 6; count of bases not matched to a gene: 15. The CDR3 is 18 residues long. Germline V gene data show CDR1 as MGHDK and CDR2 as SYGVNS. The CDR3 loop is CASSEWFGNRQGANEQFF. The CDR3 nucleotides read TGTGCCAGCAGTGAATGGTTTGGTAATCGACAGGGCGCCAATGAGCAGTTCTTC.

The rearrangement joins TRBV28 to TRBJ2-7; TRBD2 agrees at 10 bases. The CDR3 length is 19 residues. The germline V gene encodes CDR1 MDHEN and CDR2 SYDVKM. The trim removed 4 bases at V and 2 bases at J, leaving 17 bases unmatched. The CDR3 nucleotides are TGTGCCAGCAGTTCCCCAATCCCGACTAGCGGGTCCAAGACCTACGAGCAGTACTTC. Protein product: CASSSPIPTSGSKTYEQYF.

This clone has just one count. This chain joins TRBV4-1 and TRBJ2-7; TRBD1 matches at 7 bases. J lost 2 bases, V lost 5 bases, and 9 bases had no gene match. The CDR3 length is 15 residues. Germline values: CDR1 MGHRA, CDR2 YSYEKL. The CDR3 DNA reads TGCGCCAGCAGCTTAAACAGGGGCGATACCTACGAGCAGTACTTC. This translates into CASSLNRGDTYEQYF.

This chain uses TRBV6-8 with TRBJ2-5; TRBD2 matches at 7 bases. V was clipped by 9 bases and J by 1 base; unmatched bases: 17. The CDR3 contains 17 residues. The V gene's germline CDR1 is MNHGY and CDR2 SAAAGT. CDR3 in amino acids: CARAPPLAAPLQETQYF. For the CDR3, the DNA is TGTGCCAGAGCCCCCCCTCTAGCGGCGCCCCTCCAAGAGACCCAGTACTTC.

The chain recombines TRBV5-1 with TRBJ2-7; 10 positions agree with TRBD1. The V gene end was trimmed by 2 bases and the J gene end by 2 bases; junction bases not matched to a gene: 4. CDR3 length equals 15 residues. The V gene's germline CDR1 is SGHRS and CDR2 YFSETQ. The CDR3 loop is CASSFRDRGPYEQYF. CDR3 nucleotide sequence: TGCGCCAGCAGCTTCCGGGACAGGGGACCCTACGAGCAGTACTTC. Full variable domain (missing parts from reference TRBV5-1 and TRBJ2-7): KAGVTQTPRYLIKTRGQQVTLSCSPISGHRSVSWYQQTPGQGLQFLFEYFSETQRNKGNFPGRFSGRQFSNSRSEMNVSTLELGDSALYLCASSFRDRGPYEQYFGPGTRLTVT.